The next 31 T cell receptor beta chains were all read from a single sample in a study of a mutant IDH1 vaccine in newly diagnosed glioma. Time point defined: week 35, safety follow-up. The study gave 300 ug of mutant IDH1 20-mer peptide per vaccine dose, with topical imiquimod. Their recognized antigens are unknown. Clones were read by immunoSEQ multiplex PCR, and TCRdb kept only the in-frame ones, dropping some. The data show tens of thousands of clones, roughly four fifths seen once. The source material was PBMCs, sampled from a glioma patient whose treatment included an IDH1 peptide vaccine. Every receptor here comes from a man aged 50 to 60 with glioma.

The chain has TRBV7-8 and TRBJ2-7; D is ambiguous. CDR1 and CDR2 from the germline V gene are SGHVS and FQNEAQ. The V and J ends lost 5 bases and 0 bases respectively, with 11 bases between them. This CDR3 has 14 amino acids. The CDR3 protein is CASSRAANSYEQYF. The DNA of the CDR3 is TGTGCCAGCAGCCGAGCAGCCAACTCCTACGAGCAGTACTTC.

The CDR3, as DNA: TGTGCCAGCAGTTATAAGGGGCCCCCCTATAATTCACCCCTCCACTTT. Protein sequence: CASSYKGPPYNSPLHF. V gene TRBV6-5 combines with J gene TRBJ1-6; a weak D match, TRBD1 (5 bases). The CDR3 totals 16 residues. The germline CDR1 and CDR2 sequences are MNHEY and SVGAGI. The V and J ends lost 3 bases and 2 bases respectively, with 11 bases between them.

As concerns this clone: The junction does not match germline at one end; this may be a read error. The chain carries TRBV30 and TRBJ2-1; 7 bases line up with TRBD2. There are 12 residues in the CDR3. The germline gives CDR1 GTSNPN, CDR2 SVGIG (reference sequence). CDR3 nucleotide sequence: TGTGCCGGGAGGGGAGGAGGAGGAGAGCAGTTCTTC. As protein: CAGRGGGGEQFF. Full variable domain (remainder filled in from reference TRBV30 and TRBJ2-1): SQTIHQWPATLVQPVGSPLSLECTVEGTSNPNLYWYRQAAGRGLQLLFYSVGIGQISSEVPQNLSASRPQDRQFILSSKKLLLSDSGFYLCAGRGGGGEQFFGPGTRLTVL.

The gene calls are TRBV10-2 and TRBJ2-1; the match to TRBD2 covers 12 bases. Per germline, CDR1 WSHSY and CDR2 SAAADI. The CDR3 runs 16 residues. Unmatched junction bases numbered 7, after V lost 5 bases and J lost 5 bases. CDR3 region: CASSTQLAGGHNEQFF. The CDR3 coding sequence is TGCGCCAGCAGTACCCAACTAGCGGGGGGTCACAATGAGCAGTTCTTC.

The CDR3 region has the DNA TGTGCCAGCAGCTACCGATACTACGAGCAGTACTTC. This gives the protein CASSYRYYEQYF. The chain carries TRBV11-2 and TRBJ2-7; D unclear. The CDR3 consists of 12 residues. Trimming cost V 4 bases and J 3 bases, with 7 bases left between them. CDR1 is SGHAT, CDR2 FQNNGV, per germline. Using reference TRBV11-2 and TRBJ2-7 for the parts outside the CDR3, the full variable domain is EAGVAQSPRYKIIEKRQSVAFWCNPISGHATLYWYQQILGQGPKLLIQFQNNGVVDDSQLPKDRFSAERLKGVDSTLKIQPAKLEDSAVYLCASSYRYYEQYFGPGTRLTVT.

The gene calls are TRBV2 and TRBJ2-7; TRBD1 is a possible D gene (6 bases). Trimming took 4 bases from V and 0 from J, leaving 7 bases between them. This CDR3 has 13 residues. Germline CDR1 and CDR2: SNHLY and FYNNEI. The CDR3 loop is CASSGDISYEQYF. The CDR3 DNA reads as TGTGCCAGCAGTGGGGACATCTCCTACGAGCAGTACTTC.

This clone showed up just once. The chain uses TRBV27 and TRBJ2-4, with 10 bases fitting TRBD1. Germline-derived CDR1 and CDR2 are MNHEY and SMNVEV (reference sequence). The ends lost 5 bases at V and 9 bases at J; junction bases unmatched: 4. The CDR3 covers 13 residues. The CDR3 sequence: CASSVRTGGIQYF. DNA of the CDR3: TGTGCCAGCAGTGTTCGGACAGGGGGCATTCAGTACTTC.

The CDR3 loop is CSVEQGSTDTQYF. Here the CDR3 DNA reads TGCAGCGTTGAACAGGGGTCGACAGATACGCAGTATTTT. The chain combines TRBV29-1 with TRBJ2-3; tentative D call: TRBD1 (6 bases). The CDR3 is 13 residues long. Between the trimmed V and J ends, which lost 2 bases and 3 bases, there was a span of 9 bases. Germline V gene data show CDR1 as SQVTM and CDR2 as ANQGSEA.

J is TRBJ2-2 and V is TRBV14; D ambiguous. V was trimmed by 4 bases and J by 7 bases, leaving 10 bases between them. The CDR3 runs 13 residues. Germline CDR1 reads SGHDN; CDR2 reads FVKESK. CDR3 sequence (DNA): TGTGCCAGCAGCCGTCAGGCGAGCGGGGAGCTGTTTTTT. Its translation: CASSRQASGELFF.

As to this clone: Mismatch with germline at one junction end may stem from a read error. V usage is TRBV4-3 and J usage is TRBJ2-3, with a weak D call TRBD2 (5 bases). The CDR3 runs 17 residues. Germline CDR1 and CDR2: LGHNA and YSLEER. CDR3 in amino acids: CASSQDCSTNKLGFGLF. CDR3 coding DNA: TGCGCCAGCAGCCAAGATTGTTCGACTAATAAACTCGGATTTGGGCTTTTT.

The rearrangement uses TRBV19 and TRBJ1-5; D not certain. The germline V gene encodes CDR1 LNHDA and CDR2 SQIVND (reference sequence). Trimming took 5 bases from V and 6 from J, leaving 11 bases between them. The length of the CDR3 is 13 residues. The CDR3 sequence: CASSVSGLQPQHF. Here the CDR3 DNA reads TGTGCCAGTAGTGTCAGCGGGCTTCAGCCCCAGCATTTT.

V gene TRBV9 combines with J gene TRBJ2-2, with TRBD1 identical over 7 bases. This CDR3 has 13 amino acids. J lost 1 base, V lost 10 bases, and 4 bases had no gene match. CDR1 is SGDLS, CDR2 YYNGEE, per germline. CDR3 region: CASGTENTGELFF. The CDR3 DNA follows: TGTGCCTCAGGGACAGAGAACACCGGGGAGCTGTTTTTT.

V is TRBV9 and J is TRBJ1-1, with a tentative D call TRBD1 (5 bases). Germline V gene lookup returns CDR1 SGDLS and CDR2 YYNGEE. This CDR3 is 15 amino acids long. V dropped 4 bases and J dropped 0 bases, with 13 bases sitting between them. The CDR3, as DNA: TGTGCCAGCAGCCCCGGTGGGGGGGTGAACACTGAAGCTTTCTTT. Its translation: CASSPGGGVNTEAFF.

This chain uses TRBV5-4 with TRBJ1-6, with unresolved D. CDR3 length equals 16 residues. Germline loops: CDR1 SGHNT, CDR2 YYREEE (reference sequence). V was clipped by 6 bases and J by 6 bases, with 19 bases between them. The CDR3 protein is CASKDSAGRINSPLHF. For the CDR3, the DNA is TGTGCCAGCAAAGATTCAGCAGGCAGGATTAATTCACCCCTCCACTTT.

The chain combines TRBV25-1 with TRBJ2-3; D is ambiguous. Germline assignment: CDR1 MGHDK and CDR2 SYGVNS. Trimming removed 4 bases from V and 5 bases from J, with 16 bases in between. The CDR3 runs 15 residues. CDR3 sequence (DNA): TGTGCCAGCAGTGCCATATCCGCCCTTTTAGATACGCAGTATTTT. Translation: CASSAISALLDTQYF. Using reference TRBV25-1 and TRBJ2-3 for the parts outside the CDR3, the full variable domain is EADIYQTPRYLVIGTGKKITLECSQTMGHDKMYWYQQDPGMELHLIHYSYGVNSTEKGDLSSESTVSRIRTEHFPLTLESARPSHTSQYLCASSAISALLDTQYFGPGTRLTVL.

The J gene is TRBJ1-5, the V gene TRBV30; D gene unclear. The CDR3 extends over 13 amino acids. V lost 2 bases and J 4 bases, leaving 9 bases between the germline ends. Germline V gene data show CDR1 as GTSNPN and CDR2 as SVGIG (reference sequence). The CDR3 nucleotides are TGTGCCTGGAGTCCTGGTCGGAATCAGCCCCAGCATTTT. Its translation is CAWSPGRNQPQHF.

This clone was recorded a few times. The chain links TRBV4-1 to TRBJ1-5; 9 nucleotides align to TRBD1. CDR1 and CDR2 (germline): MGHRA, YSYEKL. V shed 0 bases, J shed 7 bases, and the junction held 4 bases outside the gene matches. The CDR3 runs to 15 residues. The CDR3 protein is CASSQDTGGQQPQHF. The CDR3 nucleotides read TGCGCCAGCAGCCAAGATACAGGGGGCCAACAGCCCCAGCATTTT.

V usage is TRBV14 and J usage is TRBJ2-1; possible D gene TRBD1, 6 bases. The CDR3 totals 16 residues. V was clipped by 3 bases and J by 0 bases, with 12 bases between them. Germline V gives CDR1 SGHDN, CDR2 FVKESK. CDR3 residues: CASSHPTGYSYNEQFF. CDR3 nucleotides: TGTGCCAGCAGCCACCCGACAGGTTACTCCTACAATGAGCAGTTCTTC.

For the CDR3, the DNA is TGTGCCAGCAGCAAAGGGACTCTTAACTACGAGCAGTACTTC. This translates into CASSKGTLNYEQYF. The chain carries TRBV9 and TRBJ2-7, with TRBD2 as a possible D gene (6 bases). There are 14 residues in the CDR3. V lost 4 bases and J 3 bases, leaving 14 bases between the germline ends. Germline V CDR1 and CDR2: SGDLS, YYNGEE.

This clone was observed a handful of times. The rearrangement joins TRBV6-4 to TRBJ2-2, with 10 bases that match TRBD1. In germline, CDR1 is MRHNA, CDR2 SNTAGT. The V and J ends lost 2 bases and 6 bases, in that order; junction bases with no gene match: 0. This CDR3 has 14 residues. The chain's CDR3 is CASSDGQGAGELFF. CDR3 in DNA: TGTGCCAGCAGTGACGGACAGGGGGCCGGGGAGCTGTTTTTT.

This clone was seen once. The chain couples TRBV19 to TRBJ2-5, with 7 bases fitting TRBD1. Germline lookup yields CDR1 LNHDA and CDR2 SQIVND (reference sequence). V shed 3 bases and J 5 bases; nucleotides not matched to a gene: 3. CDR3 size: 13 residues. The CDR3 protein is CASSITGVETQYF. CDR3 coding DNA: TGTGCCAGTAGTATCACAGGGGTGGAGACCCAGTACTTC.

This rearrangement joins TRBV7-2 to TRBJ2-1; possible D gene TRBD1, 8 bases. Germline V gives CDR1 SGHTA, CDR2 FQGNSA. CDR3 length: 16 amino acids. V shed 5 bases and J shed 7 bases, with 21 bases lying between them. Here the CDR3 reads CASSQGGTGPPNEQFF. The CDR3 region has the DNA TGTGCCAGCAGCCAGGGGGGGACAGGCCCTCCGAATGAGCAGTTCTTC.

The chain employs TRBV11-2 and TRBJ2-7, with D perhaps assigned TRBD1 or TRBD2 (6 bases each). The germline V gene encodes CDR1 SGHAT and CDR2 FQNNGV. V lost 3 bases and J lost 1, with 13 bases in between. This CDR3 is built from 15 residues. The CDR3 DNA sequence: TGTGCCAGCAGCTTGGAGGGGGGCCTTTCCTACGAGCAGTACTTC. Its translation: CASSLEGGLSYEQYF.

This sequence joins TRBV2 and TRBJ1-5; possible D gene TRBD1, 5 bases. Germline-derived CDR1 and CDR2 are SNHLY and FYNNEI. The CDR3 runs to 15 residues. The V and J ends lost 7 bases and 1 base respectively, with 14 bases between them. The CDR3 coding sequence is TGTGCCAGCATTCAAGAGGAGGGGAGCAATCAGCCCCAGCATTTT. It codes for CASIQEEGSNQPQHF.

The gene calls are TRBV9 and TRBJ2-2; D ambiguous. Germline CDR1 SGDLS, CDR2 YYNGEE. V was shortened by 5 bases and J by 0 bases, with 14 bases between the two germline ends. The CDR3 totals 16 residues. This CDR3 reads CASSHGRNPNTGELFF. CDR3 in DNA: TGTGCCAGCAGTCACGGACGGAACCCGAACACCGGGGAGCTGTTTTTT. Variable domain in full (rest from reference TRBV9 and TRBJ2-2): DSGVTQTPKHLITATGQRVTLRCSPRSGDLSVYWYQQSLDQGLQFLIQYYNGEERAKGNILERFSAQQFPDLHSELNLSSLELGDSALYFCASSHGRNPNTGELFFGEGSRLTVL.

This rearrangement joins TRBV4-3 to TRBJ2-2, with 7 bases aligning to TRBD1. V gave up 2 bases and J gave up 3 bases; unmatched junction bases: 3. In germline, CDR1 is LGHNA, CDR2 YSLEER. This CDR3 spans 15 amino acids. CDR3 sequence reads: CASSQRDSYTGELFF. CDR3 in DNA: TGCGCCAGCAGCCAACGGGACAGTTACACCGGGGAGCTGTTTTTT.

This clone was picked up a small number of times. The J gene is TRBJ1-1, the V gene TRBV6-1; no reliable D call. Germline values: CDR1 MNHNS, CDR2 SASEGT. The CDR3 covers 15 residues. With 1 base removed from V and 3 bases from J, the gap between germline ends came to 12 bases. CDR3 in DNA: TGTGCCAGCAGTGAAGAGGGAAGGCTTTACACTGAAGCTTTCTTT. This encodes CASSEEGRLYTEAFF.

Only a few counts were recorded for this clone. V and J are TRBV4-2 and TRBJ2-5, with D hard to call. The germline gives CDR1 LGHNA, CDR2 YNFKEQ. With 4 bases removed from V and 5 bases from J, the gap between germline ends came to 17 bases. The CDR3 runs 15 residues. The CDR3 protein is CASSPELGSGETQYF. The CDR3 region has the DNA TGTGCCAGCAGCCCCGAGTTGGGGTCCGGGGAGACCCAGTACTTC.

The chain couples TRBV28 to TRBJ1-4; 10 bases fit TRBD1. CDR1 and CDR2 (germline): MDHEN, SYDVKM. Unmatched junction bases numbered 6, after V lost 5 bases and J lost 0 bases. This CDR3 is built from 17 residues. CDR3 sequence reads: CASSLGTGAATNEKLFF. CDR3 bases: TGTGCCAGCAGTCTCGGGACAGGGGCGGCAACTAATGAAAAACTGTTTTTT.

The chain links TRBV30 to TRBJ2-3, with D possibly being TRBD1 or TRBD2 (5 bases each). Per germline, CDR1 GTSNPN and CDR2 SVGIG (reference sequence). V shed 5 bases and J shed 0 bases, with 9 bases lying between them. The CDR3 contains 13 residues. This CDR3 is CAWGTGSTDTQYF. In nucleotides, the CDR3 is TGTGCCTGGGGGACGGGCAGCACAGATACGCAGTATTTT.

The chain joins TRBV19 to TRBJ1-6; D ambiguous. V lost 4 bases and J lost 3, with 16 bases in between. Germline CDR1 LNHDA, CDR2 SQIVND (reference sequence). This CDR3 has 17 amino acids. This chain's CDR3 is CASSTQAASIYNSPLHF. The CDR3 coding sequence is TGTGCCAGTAGTACCCAGGCTGCTTCCATCTATAATTCACCCCTCCACTTT. The variable domain in full, with the rest retrieved from reference TRBV19 and TRBJ1-6, is DGGITQSPKYLFRKEGQNVTLSCEQNLNHDAMYWYRQDPGQGLRLIYYSQIVNDFQKGDIAEGYSVSREKKESFPLTVTSAQKNPTAFYLCASSTQAASIYNSPLHFGNGTRLTVT.